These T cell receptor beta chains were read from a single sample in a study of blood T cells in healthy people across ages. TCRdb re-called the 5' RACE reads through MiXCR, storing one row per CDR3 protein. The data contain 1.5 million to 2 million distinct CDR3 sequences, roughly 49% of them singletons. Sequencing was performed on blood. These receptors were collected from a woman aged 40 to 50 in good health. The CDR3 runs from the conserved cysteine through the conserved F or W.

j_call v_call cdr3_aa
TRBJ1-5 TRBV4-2 CASSQTGNGNQPQHF
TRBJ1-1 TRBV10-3 CAISGTDTSIEAFF
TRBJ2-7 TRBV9 CASSPPTRYYEQYF
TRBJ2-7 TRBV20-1 CSALRGYYEQYF
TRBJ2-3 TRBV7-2 CAGSTYQGTDTQYF
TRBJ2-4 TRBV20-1 CSARLLVGGGVQYF
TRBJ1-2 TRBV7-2 CASSRDNSNYGYTF
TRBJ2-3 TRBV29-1 CSVDTGGADTQYF
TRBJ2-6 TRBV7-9 CASSLVRQLSGANVLTF
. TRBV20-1 CSARGEANSYEQYF
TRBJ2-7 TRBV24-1 CATSASSSRGPYEQYF
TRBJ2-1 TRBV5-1 CASSLVFFGGPPSAYNEQFF
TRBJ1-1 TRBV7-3 CASSLIRGGTEAFF
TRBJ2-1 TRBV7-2 CASSSPRRAEFF
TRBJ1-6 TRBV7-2 CASSLGQGALRRPLHF
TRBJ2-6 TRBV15 CATSRVLGQSSSSGANVLTF
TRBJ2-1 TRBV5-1 CASSFSGEGLYNEQFF
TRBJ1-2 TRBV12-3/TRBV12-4 CASSLMGTVTNYGYTF
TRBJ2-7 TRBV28 CASLEGASAYNEQYF
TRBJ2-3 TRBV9 CASSVTRGGSDTQYF
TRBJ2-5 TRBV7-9 CASSLVSSAGGQETQYF
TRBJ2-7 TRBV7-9 CASSLEREYEQYF
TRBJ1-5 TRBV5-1 CASSFEGSNQPQHF
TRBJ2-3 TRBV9 CASSVGLARLTDTQYF